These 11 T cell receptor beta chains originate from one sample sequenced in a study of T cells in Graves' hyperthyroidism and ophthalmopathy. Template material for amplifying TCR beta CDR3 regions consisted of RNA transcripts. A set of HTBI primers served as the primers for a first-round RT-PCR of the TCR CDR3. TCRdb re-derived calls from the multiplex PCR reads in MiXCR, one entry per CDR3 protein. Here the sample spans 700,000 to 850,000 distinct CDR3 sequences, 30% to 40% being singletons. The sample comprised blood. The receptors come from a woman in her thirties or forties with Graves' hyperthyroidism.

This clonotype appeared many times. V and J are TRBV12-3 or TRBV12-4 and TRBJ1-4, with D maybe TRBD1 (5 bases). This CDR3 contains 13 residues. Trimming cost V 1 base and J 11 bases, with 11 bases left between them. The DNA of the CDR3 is TGTGCCAGCAGTTTAGTTTCGGGGGATAAACTGTTTTTT. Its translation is CASSLVSGDKLFF.

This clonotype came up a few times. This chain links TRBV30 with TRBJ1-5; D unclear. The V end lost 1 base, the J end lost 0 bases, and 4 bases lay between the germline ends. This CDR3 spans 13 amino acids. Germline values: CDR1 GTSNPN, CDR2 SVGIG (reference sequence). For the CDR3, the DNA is TGTGCCTGGAGTGACAGTAGCAATCAGCCCCAGCATTTT. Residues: CAWSDSSNQPQHF.

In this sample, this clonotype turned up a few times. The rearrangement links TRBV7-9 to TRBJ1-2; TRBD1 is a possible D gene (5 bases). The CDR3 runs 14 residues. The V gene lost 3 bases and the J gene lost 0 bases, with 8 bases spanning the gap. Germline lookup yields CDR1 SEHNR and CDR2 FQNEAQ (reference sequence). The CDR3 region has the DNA TGTGCCAGCAGCTTGCGGGGGACTAACTATGGCTACACCTTC. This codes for CASSLRGTNYGYTF.

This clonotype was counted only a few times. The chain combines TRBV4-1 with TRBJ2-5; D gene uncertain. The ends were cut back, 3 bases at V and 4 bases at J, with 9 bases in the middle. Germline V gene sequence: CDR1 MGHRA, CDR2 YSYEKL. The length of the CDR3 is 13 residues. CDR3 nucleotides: TGCGCCAGCAGCCACGTAGGGCTAGAGACCCAGTACTTC. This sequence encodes CASSHVGLETQYF.

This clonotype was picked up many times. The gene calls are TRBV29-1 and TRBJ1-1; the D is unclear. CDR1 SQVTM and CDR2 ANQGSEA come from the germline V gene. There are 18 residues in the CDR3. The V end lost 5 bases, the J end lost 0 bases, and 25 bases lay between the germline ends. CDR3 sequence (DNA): TGCAGCGTTATCCTCAGTGCCGCGGCGAGAGTCCTGAACACTGAAGCTTTCTTT. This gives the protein CSVILSAAARVLNTEAFF.

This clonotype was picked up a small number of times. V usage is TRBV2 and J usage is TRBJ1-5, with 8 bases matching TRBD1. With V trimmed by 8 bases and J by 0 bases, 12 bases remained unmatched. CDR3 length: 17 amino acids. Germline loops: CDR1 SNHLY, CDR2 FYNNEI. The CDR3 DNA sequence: TGTGCCAGCGACAGGGGCGACGCCTCGAATAGCAATCAGCCCCAGCATTTT. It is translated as CASDRGDASNSNQPQHF.

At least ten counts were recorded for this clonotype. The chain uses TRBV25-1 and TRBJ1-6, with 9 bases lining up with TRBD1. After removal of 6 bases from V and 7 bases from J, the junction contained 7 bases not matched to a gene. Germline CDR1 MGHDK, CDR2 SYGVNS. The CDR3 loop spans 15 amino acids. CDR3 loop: CASRPYGQGNSPLHF. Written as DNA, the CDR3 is TGTGCCAGCAGACCCTATGGACAGGGGAATTCACCCCTCCACTTT.

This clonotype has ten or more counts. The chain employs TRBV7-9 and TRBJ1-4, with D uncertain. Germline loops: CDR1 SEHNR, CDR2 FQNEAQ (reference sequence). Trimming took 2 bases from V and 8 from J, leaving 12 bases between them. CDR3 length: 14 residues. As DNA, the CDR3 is TGTGCCAGCAGCTTAACCGGGTTTGCGGAAAAACTGTTTTTT. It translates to CASSLTGFAEKLFF. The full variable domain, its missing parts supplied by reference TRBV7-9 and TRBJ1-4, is DTGVSQNPRHKITKRGQNVTFRCDPISEHNRLYWYRQTLGQGPEFLTYFQNEAQLEKSRLLSDRFSAERPKGSFSTLEIQRTEQGDSAMYLCASSLTGFAEKLFFGSGTQLSVL.

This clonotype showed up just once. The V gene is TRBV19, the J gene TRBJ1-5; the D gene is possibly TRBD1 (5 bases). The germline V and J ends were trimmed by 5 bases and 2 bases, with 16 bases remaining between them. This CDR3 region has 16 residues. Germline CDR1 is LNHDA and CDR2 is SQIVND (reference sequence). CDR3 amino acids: CASSPRGVGGNQPQHF. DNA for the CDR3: TGTGCCAGTAGTCCCCGAGGGGTAGGGGGCAATCAGCCCCAGCATTTT.

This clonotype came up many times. The CDR3 loop is CASSLHGQGANYEQYF. DNA of the CDR3: TGTGCCAGCAGCTTACATGGACAGGGGGCCAACTACGAGCAGTACTTC. The chain has TRBV7-2 and TRBJ2-7; 11 bases match TRBD1. This CDR3 has 16 amino acids. Germline V lookup: CDR1 SGHTA, CDR2 FQGNSA. V gave up 2 bases and J gave up 3 bases; unmatched junction bases: 6.

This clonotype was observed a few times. This CDR3 is CASSFDWTSKEAFF. CDR3 coding DNA: TGTGCCAGCAGCTTCGACTGGACTTCTAAGGAAGCTTTCTTT. This chain connects TRBV7-2 to TRBJ1-1; no definite D call. From germline, CDR1 is SGHTA and CDR2 FQGNSA. With 3 bases removed from V and 8 bases from J, the gap between germline ends came to 16 bases. The CDR3 runs to 14 residues.